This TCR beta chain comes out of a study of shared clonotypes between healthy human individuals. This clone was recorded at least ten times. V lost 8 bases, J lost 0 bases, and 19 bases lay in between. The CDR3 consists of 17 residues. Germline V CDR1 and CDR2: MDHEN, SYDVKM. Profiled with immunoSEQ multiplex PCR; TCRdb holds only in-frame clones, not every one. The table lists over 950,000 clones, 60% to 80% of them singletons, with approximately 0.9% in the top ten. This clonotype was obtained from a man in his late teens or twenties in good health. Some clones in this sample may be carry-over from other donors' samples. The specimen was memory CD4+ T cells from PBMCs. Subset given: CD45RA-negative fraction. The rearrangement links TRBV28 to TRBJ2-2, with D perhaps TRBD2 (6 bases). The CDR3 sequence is CASGGTGVGSNTGELFF. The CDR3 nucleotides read TGTGCCAGCGGGGGGACCGGAGTCGGTTCGAACACCGGGGAGCTGTTTTTT. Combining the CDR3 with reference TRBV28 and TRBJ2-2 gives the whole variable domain DVKVTQSSRYLVKRTGEKVFLECVQDMDHENMFWYRQDPGLGLRLIYFSYDVKMKEKGDIPEGYSVSREKKERFSLILESASTNQTSMYLCASGGTGVGSNTGELFFGEGSRLTVL.